Shown below are 18 T cell receptor beta chains from a single sample sequenced in a study of chemoradiotherapy in HPV16-positive cancers. Profiling relied on immunoSEQ multiplex PCR, and the TCRdb table lists in-frame clones only, not all of them. The profile shows tens of thousands of clones, over 85% of them singletons. The sample in question was blood, obtained from a patient who underwent chemoradiotherapy. The receptors originated from a human donor with HPV-associated anogenital cancer.

As for this clone: Distinct nucleotide sequences in the sample also encode this CDR3. V gene TRBV9 combines with J gene TRBJ2-7; possible D gene TRBD2, 5 bases. V was trimmed by 0 bases and J by 0 bases, leaving 7 bases between them. The CDR3 runs 14 residues. In germline, CDR1 is SGDLS, CDR2 YYNGEE. This chain's CDR3 is CASSVGSGSYEQYF. CDR3 in DNA: TGTGCCAGCAGCGTAGGAAGCGGCTCCTACGAGCAGTACTTC. The full variable domain, in which reference TRBV9 and TRBJ2-7 provide the parts outside the CDR3, is DSGVTQTPKHLITATGQRVTLRCSPRSGDLSVYWYQQSLDQGLQFLIQYYNGEERAKGNILERFSAQQFPDLHSELNLSSLELGDSALYFCASSVGSGSYEQYFGPGTRLTVT.

This rearrangement joins TRBV18 to TRBJ1-1; D perhaps matches TRBD1 (5 bases). This CDR3 has 14 residues. The germline CDR1 and CDR2 sequences are KGHSH and LQKENI. Between the trimmed V and J ends, which lost 5 bases and 4 bases, there was a span of 14 bases. The chain's CDR3 is CASSGQGGGTEAFF. The CDR3 DNA reads TGTGCCAGCTCAGGTCAGGGCGGTGGCACTGAAGCTTTCTTT.

The chain joins TRBV5-6 to TRBJ2-7; D is unclear. V was trimmed by 2 bases and J by 4 bases, leaving 25 bases between them. The CDR3 is 18 residues long. Germline V gene sequence: CDR1 SGHDT, CDR2 YYEEEE. CDR3 amino acids: CASSLDKGSARFRYEQYF. The CDR3 bases are TGTGCCAGCAGCTTAGACAAAGGGTCCGCGAGATTTCGTTACGAGCAGTACTTC.

The gene calls are TRBV7-2 and TRBJ2-1; the D is unclear. There are 12 residues in the CDR3. V shed 4 bases and J shed 7 bases, with 8 bases lying between them. Germline V CDR1 and CDR2: SGHTA, FQGNSA. CDR3: CASSSSPNEQFF. The CDR3 region has the DNA TGTGCCAGCAGCTCCTCCCCGAATGAGCAGTTCTTC.

V usage is TRBV9 and J usage is TRBJ2-1; the D gene is possibly TRBD2 (5 bases). Per germline, CDR1 SGDLS and CDR2 YYNGEE. The CDR3 runs 15 residues. V was clipped by 0 bases and J by 6 bases, with 13 bases between them. The DNA for the CDR3 is TGTGCCAGCAGCGTAGAGGGTCTAGCTCCCAATGAGCAGTTCTTC. This gives the protein CASSVEGLAPNEQFF.

The chain uses TRBV18 and TRBJ2-7; tentative D call: TRBD1 (6 bases). V was cut by 3 bases and J by 2 bases, with 14 bases left in between. Germline CDR1 KGHSH, CDR2 LQKENI. This CDR3 region has 15 residues. The CDR3 nucleotides are TGTGCCAGCTCACCGAGGAGACAGGCGACCTACGAGCAGTACTTC. Protein product: CASSPRRQATYEQYF.

The chain uses TRBV4-1 and TRBJ1-4, with D perhaps TRBD1 (6 bases). Germline V lookup: CDR1 MGHRA, CDR2 YSYEKL. The V end was cut by 1 base, the J end by 10 bases, with 19 bases between. This CDR3 region has 16 residues. CDR3 residues: CASSQGEGTPLGKLFF. The CDR3 DNA sequence: TGCGCCAGCAGCCAAGGGGAGGGGACACCCCTAGGAAAACTGTTTTTT.

This sequence joins TRBV12-5 and TRBJ2-1, with 8 positions matching TRBD2. The CDR3 runs to 15 residues. J was trimmed by 7 bases and V by 2 bases; bases with no gene match: 7. In germline, CDR1 is LGHNT, CDR2 FRNRAP. This chain's CDR3 is CASGLRGGLGNEQFF. CDR3 nucleotides: TGTGCTAGTGGTTTGCGCGGGGGGCTGGGGAATGAGCAGTTCTTC.

CDR3 residues: CASSFRHEQYF. The CDR3 DNA reads as TGTGCCAGCAGCTTCAGGCACGAGCAGTACTTC. The V gene is TRBV11-2, the J gene TRBJ2-7; D gene unclear. Germline V CDR1 and CDR2: SGHAT, FQNNGV. With 3 bases removed from V and 5 bases from J, the gap between germline ends came to 5 bases. This CDR3 is 11 amino acids long.

This chain uses TRBV18 with TRBJ1-5; the match to TRBD1 covers 9 bases. V lost 5 bases and J lost 2; bases outside the gene matches: 10. The V gene's germline CDR1 is KGHSH and CDR2 LQKENI. The CDR3 length is 17 residues. The CDR3 nucleotides read TGTGCCAGCTCAAAGTACAGGGGGCCGGAAGGCAATCAGCCCCAGCATTTT. Encoded protein: CASSKYRGPEGNQPQHF.

The V call is TRBV18, the J call TRBJ2-7, with 9 bases aligning to TRBD1. Per the germline V gene, CDR1 is KGHSH and CDR2 is LQKENI. Unmatched junction bases numbered 9, after V lost 1 base and J lost 5 bases. The CDR3 is 16 amino acids. CDR3 nucleotides: TGTGCCAGCTCACCACTTTCATGGGACAGGGTCCACGAGCAGTACTTC. Residues: CASSPLSWDRVHEQYF.

The CDR3 spells CASSFDPGQGADTQYF. Written as DNA, the CDR3 is TGCGCCAGCAGCTTCGACCCGGGACAGGGCGCAGATACGCAGTATTTT. V usage is TRBV5-1 and J usage is TRBJ2-3; 9 nucleotides agree with TRBD1. The germline V gene encodes CDR1 SGHRS and CDR2 YFSETQ. The CDR3 sequence is 16 residues long. The junction had 8 bases not matched to a gene; V was cut back by 2 bases and J by 4 bases.

The CDR3 here is CASSQEVQPKGYGYTF. The CDR3 DNA sequence: TGTGCCAGCAGCCAAGAAGTCCAACCGAAGGGCTATGGCTACACCTTC. The chain joins TRBV14 to TRBJ1-2, with no clear D. This CDR3 contains 16 residues. The V and J ends lost 0 bases and 4 bases respectively, with 15 bases between them. Germline V gives CDR1 SGHDN, CDR2 FVKESK.

V usage is TRBV7-2 and J usage is TRBJ1-5; D gene unclear. Between the trimmed V and J ends, which lost 1 base and 4 bases, there was a span of 5 bases. Germline-derived CDR1 and CDR2 are SGHTA and FQGNSA. The CDR3 has 13 amino acids. CDR3 nucleotides: TGTGCCAGCAGCTTAGAGCTTAATCAGCCCCAGCATTTT. This gives the protein CASSLELNQPQHF.

The chain has TRBV7-3 and TRBJ2-7; no reliable D call. The CDR3 is 14 amino acids. Germline V gives CDR1 SGHTA, CDR2 FQGTGA. The ends were cut back, 5 bases at V and 5 bases at J, with 16 bases in the middle. CDR3 in DNA: TGTGCCAGCAGCCCCCTCGGGCAGGTCGACGAGCAGTACTTC. Protein sequence: CASSPLGQVDEQYF.

This sequence joins TRBV5-4 and TRBJ2-1, with TRBD2 matching 10 bases. The junction had 4 bases not matched to a gene; V was cut back by 2 bases and J by 5 bases. Germline assignment: CDR1 SGHNT and CDR2 YYREEE (reference sequence). The CDR3 totals 15 residues. The CDR3 loop reads CASSFSGRIDNEQFF. In DNA, the CDR3 is TGTGCCAGCAGCTTTAGCGGGAGGATCGACAATGAGCAGTTCTTC.

CDR3 sequence: CASSQPDRNTEAFF. The CDR3 coding sequence is TGTGCCAGCAGCCAACCAGACAGAAACACTGAAGCTTTCTTT. The V gene is TRBV11-2, the J gene TRBJ1-1, with D perhaps TRBD1 (5 bases). The CDR3 runs to 14 residues. Between the trimmed V and J ends, which lost 5 bases and 2 bases, there was a span of 12 bases. In germline, CDR1 is SGHAT, CDR2 FQNNGV.

The genes are TRBV28 and TRBJ1-5, with D tentatively TRBD1 (6 bases). This CDR3 has 16 residues. CDR1 and CDR2 (germline): MDHEN, SYDVKM. V lost 5 bases and J 6 bases, leaving 20 bases between the germline ends. CDR3 residues: CASSPSTRGGSQPQHF. In nucleotides, the CDR3 is TGTGCCAGCAGTCCTTCCACTAGGGGGGGAAGTCAGCCCCAGCATTTT.